The entry that follows covers one TCR beta chain sequence. Its antigen is still unknown. No much larger clone exists at a distance of one base, and base qualities are not known. The sample originates from a study of chemoradiotherapy in HPV16-positive cancers (dated by TCRdb to the early 2020s). Regarding the research as a whole: Functional T-cell assays on cells from a couple of HPV16-positive patients defined candidate HPV-specific T-cell clones and common TCR motifs. Whether T-cell immunity against the HPV oncoproteins E6 and E7 changes during chemoradiotherapy and whether survival is affected by this immunity were examined in the study. The candidate HPV-specific TCRs and motifs were subsequently tracked in TCR repertoires obtained from 86 patients with HPV-related cancers. Results and caveats for the whole study, not just this receptor: Improved recurrence-free survival in HPV16-positive patients was associated with expansion of HPV-responsive T cells during chemoradiotherapy. The functional definition of HPV-specific T cells was derived from only two HPV16-positive patients, and the survival association was reported for HPV16-positive patients. Expansion of candidate HPV-specific clones and E7-related TCR motifs was observed in the tumor microenvironment during treatment, whereas no such expansion was observed for non-HPV-specific T cells.

Repertoires were sampled multiple times during chemoradiotherapy, which allowed clonal expansion in the tumor microenvironment to be followed. As encoded in the germline V gene, CDR1 is SGDLS while CDR2 is YYNGEE. From the cysteine up to the phenylalanine, the CDR3 has a length of 13 residues. Kept here is only the CDR3 DNA, which spans 39 bases and is read in frame from base 1. The V and J ends are trimmed by 0 bases and 8 bases, leaving 11 bases between them. Libraries were made using the immunoSEQ multiplex PCR assay. This is the immuneACCESS table as TCRdb keeps it, with only in-frame sequences that have V and J called. A part of the clones is gone; compared with another copy, unresolved V genes explain less than half, and the rest is unexplained. The sample yields about 33,000 clones; around 87% were counted once. In total, the top ten clones hold under 2.5% of the sample.

Sequencing was performed on blood, taken from a patient who underwent chemoradiotherapy. This chain is built from TRBV9 and TRBJ1-2; too little of a D gene remains to name it. The sequence derives from a human donor with HPV-associated anogenital cancer. In nucleotides, the sequence is TGTGCCAGCAGCGTAGGCCGGGAGGGAGGCTACACCTTC. Its protein product is CASSVGREGGYTF.